The following is a TCR beta chain sequence with its context. No antigen is known for it. These data belong to a study of T cell repertoires in aging, cancer and after chemotherapy. Background on the study: Over several months to years, re-sampled healthy donor repertoires clearly shared clones.

Between the trimmed V and J ends, which lost 8 bases and 0 bases, there was a span of 10 bases. In germline, CDR1 is LNHDA, CDR2 SQIVND (reference sequence). CDR3 length: 13 amino acids. Amplification of TCR beta used genomic DNA extracted from peripheral blood. Findings of the study overall: Age-matched healthy donors had significantly more diverse, less clonal blood TCR repertoires than untreated cancer patients. Median generation probability rose over the chemotherapy interval in each cancer cohort, suggesting rebound thymic output. Loss of evenness, beyond lost richness, contributed to age-related TCR diversity decline in cancer patients.

Rearranged V-D-J TRB sequences were amplified with a mixed TRB-A/B primer pool. MiXCR, run by TCRdb on the multiplex PCR reads, gives a single entry per CDR3 protein. The sample carries thousands of distinct CDR3 sequences, about 30% recorded once. This TCR came from a human donor in good health. The chain combines TRBV19 with TRBJ2-5, with D possibly matching TRBD1 (6 bases). What was sequenced was blood. CDR3 DNA sequence: TGTGCCAGTGGGGGCCTGTACCAAGAGACCCAGTACTTC. Protein product: CASGGLYQETQYF. The full variable domain, completed using reference TRBV19 and TRBJ2-5, is DGGITQSPKYLFRKEGQNVTLSCEQNLNHDAMYWYRQDPGQGLRLIYYSQIVNDFQKGDIAEGYSVSREKKESFPLTVTSAQKNPTAFYLCASGGLYQETQYFGPGTRLLVL.